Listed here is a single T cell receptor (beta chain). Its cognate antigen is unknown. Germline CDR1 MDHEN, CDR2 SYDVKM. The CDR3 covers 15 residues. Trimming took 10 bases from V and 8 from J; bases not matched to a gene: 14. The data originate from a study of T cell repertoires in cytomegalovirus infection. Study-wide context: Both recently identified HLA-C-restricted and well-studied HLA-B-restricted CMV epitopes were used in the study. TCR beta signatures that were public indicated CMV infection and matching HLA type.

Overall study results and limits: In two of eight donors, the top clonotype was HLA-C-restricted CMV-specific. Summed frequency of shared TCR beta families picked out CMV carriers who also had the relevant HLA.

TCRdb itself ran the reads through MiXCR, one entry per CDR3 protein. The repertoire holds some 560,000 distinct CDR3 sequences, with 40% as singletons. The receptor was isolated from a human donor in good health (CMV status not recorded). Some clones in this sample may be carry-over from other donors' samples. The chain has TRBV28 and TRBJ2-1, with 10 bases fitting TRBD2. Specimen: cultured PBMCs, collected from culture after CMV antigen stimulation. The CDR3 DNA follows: TGTGCCATTACTTCAGCTAGCGGGGGACACCATGAGCAGTTCTTC. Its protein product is CAITSASGGHHEQFF.